These 29 T cell receptor beta chains originate from one sample sequenced in a study of cytomegalovirus exposure and HLA in healthy donors. Here immunoSEQ multiplex PCR was the method, and the copy in TCRdb shows in-frame clones only, minus some. The table shows just over 65,000 clones, with 95% to 98% occurring only once. Sequences were obtained from PBMCs. Receptors originate from a woman under 30 in good health and CMV-seropositive.

The J gene is TRBJ2-4, the V gene TRBV10-1; 9 bases agree with TRBD1. In germline, CDR1 is WNHNN, CDR2 SYGVQD (reference sequence). This CDR3 has 15 residues. Trimming cost V 5 bases and J 1 base; bases outside gene matches: 3. CDR3 nucleotides: TGCGCCAGCAGTATTGGACAGGGGGCCAAAAACATTCAGTACTTC. Translated: CASSIGQGAKNIQYF.

The V call is TRBV28, the J call TRBJ1-2; no clear D gene. Germline lookup yields CDR1 MDHEN and CDR2 SYDVKM. Trimming removed 6 bases at V and 6 bases at J, with 17 bases between. This CDR3 is built from 14 residues. CDR3 DNA sequence: TGTGCCAGCAGCCACACCCCTCGTCAGGATGGCTACACCTTC. Translated: CASSHTPRQDGYTF.

V and J are TRBV19 and TRBJ2-7; 8 bases are a match to TRBD1. CDR1 and CDR2 from the germline V gene are LNHDA and SQIVND (reference sequence). With V trimmed by 0 bases and J by 5 bases, 0 bases remained unmatched. The CDR3 has 13 residues. The CDR3 protein is CASSIEQGDEQYF. The CDR3 DNA reads as TGTGCCAGTAGTATAGAACAGGGGGACGAGCAGTACTTC.

The chain's CDR3 is CASSSGASSNQPQHF. The CDR3 region has the DNA TGTGCCAGCAGTTCCGGAGCCTCTAGCAATCAGCCCCAGCATTTT. The V and J genes are TRBV28 and TRBJ1-5; D ambiguous. Trimming pared 4 bases from V and 0 bases from J, leaving 10 bases between. This CDR3 contains 15 residues. The germline CDR1 and CDR2 sequences are MDHEN and SYDVKM.

The chain couples TRBV30 to TRBJ2-7; TRBD1 is a possible D gene (5 bases). Germline V gives CDR1 GTSNPN, CDR2 SVGIG (reference sequence). The CDR3 has 14 residues. Trimming took off 5 bases at V and 8 bases at J, with 22 bases between the two ends. This CDR3 is CAWDFSWGEAKQYF. In DNA, the CDR3 is TGTGCCTGGGATTTTAGCTGGGGCGAAGCTAAGCAGTACTTC.

V gene TRBV11-2 combines with J gene TRBJ2-5; weak D call: TRBD1 (6 bases). The J call may be wrong; the DNA end is better matched by TRBJ2-7. This CDR3 has 15 amino acids. The V gene's germline CDR1 is SGHAT and CDR2 FQNNGV. The CDR3 DNA is TGTGCCAGCAGCTCAACCCGGGACAAAACCTACGAGCAGTACTTC. Translated, it gives CASSSTRDKTYEQYF.

This clone was observed a single time. The chain has TRBV14 and TRBJ1-1; D gene uncertain. V lost 0 bases to trimming and J lost 0 bases, with 5 bases between them. Looked up from germline, CDR1 is SGHDN and CDR2 is FVKESK. This CDR3 is 14 amino acids long. This CDR3 is CASSQEAVNTEAFF. CDR3 in DNA: TGTGCCAGCAGCCAAGAGGCAGTGAACACTGAAGCTTTCTTT. Full variable domain (outside the CDR3, taken from reference TRBV14 and TRBJ1-1): EAGVTQFPSHSVIEKGQTVTLRCDPISGHDNLYWYRRVMGKEIKFLLHFVKESKQDESGMPNNRFLAERTGGTYSTLKVQPAELEDSGVYFCASSQEAVNTEAFFGQGTRLTVV.

The rearrangement links TRBV5-4 to TRBJ2-2, with TRBD2 matching 10 bases. This CDR3 region has 17 residues. With V trimmed by 2 bases and J by 3 bases, 7 bases remained unmatched. From germline, CDR1 is SGHNT and CDR2 YYREEE (reference sequence). This CDR3 reads CASSFPLAGVDTGELFF. CDR3 bases: TGTGCCAGCAGCTTCCCCCTAGCGGGAGTCGACACCGGGGAGCTGTTTTTT.

The genes are TRBV19 and TRBJ2-2, with D perhaps matching TRBD1 (5 bases). CDR3 length: 15 amino acids. The V and J ends lost 3 bases and 1 base respectively, with 9 bases between them. Germline CDR1 LNHDA, CDR2 SQIVND (reference sequence). The CDR3 is CASSIGQLNTGELFF. For the CDR3, the DNA is TGTGCCAGTAGTATCGGACAACTGAACACCGGGGAGCTGTTTTTT.

The chain uses TRBV4-1 and TRBJ2-2; TRBD1 aligns across 7 bases. The V segment lost 1 base and the J segment 4 bases; nucleotides outside the gene matches: 6. The CDR3 consists of 16 residues. The germline V gene encodes CDR1 MGHRA and CDR2 YSYEKL. For the CDR3, the DNA is TGCGCCAGCAGCCAAGGACAGGGTGGACGCACCGGGGAGCTGTTTTTT. This codes for CASSQGQGGRTGELFF.

This chain uses TRBV5-5 with TRBJ2-7; 9 bases line up with TRBD2. The CDR3 runs to 14 residues. CDR1 and CDR2 (germline): SGHKS, YYEKEE (reference sequence). V lost 3 bases and J lost 6; bases outside the gene matches: 7. The CDR3 is CASSWIAGVLEQYF. The CDR3 DNA reads TGTGCCAGCAGCTGGATAGCGGGAGTTCTCGAGCAGTACTTC.

The V and J genes are TRBV19 and TRBJ2-3; 7 nucleotides match TRBD2. The CDR3 length is 15 residues. Germline lookup yields CDR1 LNHDA and CDR2 SQIVND (reference sequence). The V segment lost 6 bases and the J segment 5 bases; nucleotides outside the gene matches: 11. The CDR3 loop reads CASSFRRGGGDTQYF. The CDR3 DNA is TGTGCCAGTAGCTTCCGACGGGGCGGGGGAGATACGCAGTATTTT.

The chain couples TRBV9 to TRBJ2-1, with D maybe TRBD2 (7 bases). This CDR3 spans 16 amino acids. Between the trimmed V and J ends, which lost 4 bases and 7 bases, there was a span of 21 bases. CDR1 is SGDLS and CDR2 is YYNGEE in the germline V gene. The CDR3 DNA sequence: TGTGCCAGCAGCACCAAGTGGGGGGGCGCAAATAATGAGCAGTTCTTC. Protein product: CASSTKWGGANNEQFF.

V and J are TRBV10-3 and TRBJ1-1; 7 bases fit TRBD1. Trimming removed 4 bases from V and 6 bases from J; junction bases left unmatched: 8. Germline values: CDR1 ENHRY, CDR2 SYGVKD. CDR3 size: 14 residues. The CDR3, as DNA: TGTGCCATCAGTGGAAACAGGGGATTACCTGAAGCTTTCTTT. Translating it yields CAISGNRGLPEAFF.

The chain has TRBV15 and TRBJ1-1; D perhaps matches TRBD1 (5 bases). The CDR3 totals 14 residues. The germline CDR1 and CDR2 sequences are LNHNV and YYDKDF (reference sequence). The V end was cut by 4 bases, the J end by 0 bases, with 9 bases between. The CDR3 DNA reads TGTGCCACCAGCAAGGGGCAGTTGAACACTGAAGCTTTCTTT. Amino acid sequence: CATSKGQLNTEAFF.

The chain links TRBV28 to TRBJ2-7, with TRBD2 identical over 11 bases. Germline CDR1 reads MDHEN; CDR2 reads SYDVKM. V dropped 7 bases and J dropped 2; count of bases not matched to a gene: 4. The CDR3 contains 14 residues. The CDR3 nucleotides read TGTGCCAGCATCGCTAGCGGGAGGCCCTACGAGCAGTACTTC. It translates to CASIASGRPYEQYF.

The chain combines TRBV7-6 with TRBJ2-7; TRBD2 aligns across 15 bases. The germline V gene has CDR1 SGHVS and CDR2 FNYEAQ. The V gene end was trimmed by 4 bases and the J gene end by 5 bases; junction bases not matched to a gene: 3. The CDR3 is 15 residues long. CDR3 region: CASSSGLAGGNEQYF. In DNA, the CDR3 is TGTGCCAGCAGCTCCGGACTAGCGGGAGGGAACGAGCAGTACTTC.

This clone was recorded only once. V is TRBV19 and J is TRBJ1-1; unclear D gene. This CDR3 is built from 13 residues. Trimming pared 5 bases from V and 1 base from J, leaving 8 bases between. CDR1 is LNHDA and CDR2 is SQIVND in the germline V gene (reference sequence). The CDR3, as DNA: TGTGCCAGTAGTCTATCAGGGAACACTGAAGCTTTCTTT. Protein sequence: CASSLSGNTEAFF.

The CDR3 protein is CASSEAERLGAFF. The CDR3 region has the DNA TGTGCCAGCAGTGAAGCTGAGCGGCTTGGAGCTTTCTTT. This chain connects TRBV2 to TRBJ1-1, with no clear D. CDR3 length equals 13 residues. The V end lost 0 bases, the J end lost 10 bases, and 12 bases lay between the germline ends. Germline assignment: CDR1 SNHLY and CDR2 FYNNEI.

V and J are TRBV19 and TRBJ1-5; TRBD1 matches at 7 bases. Germline-derived CDR1 and CDR2 are LNHDA and SQIVND (reference sequence). The trim removed 3 bases at V and 2 bases at J, leaving 4 bases unmatched. This CDR3 has 15 residues. The CDR3 reads CASSMKGAGNQPQHF. The CDR3 DNA sequence: TGTGCCAGTAGTATGAAGGGGGCAGGCAATCAGCCCCAGCATTTT.

This chain links TRBV21-1 with TRBJ2-7; the D call of TRBD2 is as the table states it, not checked on the DNA. TRBV21-1 is reported as a pseudogene. The CDR3 contains 15 residues. The CDR3 sequence is CASSSTSGRSYEQYF. In nucleotides, the CDR3 is TGTGCCAGCAGTAGTACTAGCGGAAGATCCTACGAGCAGTACTTC.

The V and J genes are TRBV2 and TRBJ1-4, with 12 bases fitting TRBD1. Germline V gene sequence: CDR1 SNHLY, CDR2 FYNNEI. Unmatched junction bases numbered 11, after V lost 4 bases and J lost 8 bases. The CDR3 runs to 17 residues. The CDR3 region has the DNA TGTGCCAGCAGTGCCGGGACAGGGGGCTTGTGGGTGGAAAAACTGTTTTTT. Translation gives CASSAGTGGLWVEKLFF.

The rearrangement uses TRBV5-6 and TRBJ2-7, with a possible D match to TRBD2 (5 bases). CDR3 size: 15 residues. V was cut by 6 bases and J by 2 bases, with 18 bases left in between. Germline CDR1 reads SGHDT; CDR2 reads YYEEEE. The CDR3 is CASNSLLGATYEQYF. The DNA for the CDR3 is TGTGCCAGCAACTCCCTATTGGGAGCCACCTACGAGCAGTACTTC.

The chain employs TRBV11-3 and TRBJ2-5, with TRBD2 identical over 7 bases. Germline trimming cut 5 bases from V and 0 bases from J; bases unmatched to any gene: 9. The CDR3 runs to 16 residues. Germline loops: CDR1 SGHNT, CDR2 YENEEA. The CDR3 spells CASSRDLADNQETQYF. The CDR3 bases are TGTGCCAGCAGCCGAGACCTAGCGGACAACCAAGAGACCCAGTACTTC. The whole variable domain, remainder taken from reference TRBV11-3 and TRBJ2-5, is EAGVVQSPRYKIIEKKQPVAFWCNPISGHNTLYWYLQNLGQGPELLIRYENEEAVDDSQLPKDRFSAERLKGVDSTLKIQPAELGDSAVYLCASSRDLADNQETQYFGPGTRLLVL.

The CDR3 coding sequence is TGCGCCAGCAGCTACCCGACAGGGTACTCTCAAGAGACCCAGTACTTC. This gives the protein CASSYPTGYSQETQYF. J is TRBJ2-5 and V is TRBV4-1, with 7 bases matching TRBD1. With V trimmed by 5 bases and J by 2 bases, 11 bases remained unmatched. Germline CDR1 reads MGHRA; CDR2 reads YSYEKL. There are 16 residues in the CDR3.

The genes are TRBV9 and TRBJ2-7, with D perhaps TRBD2 (6 bases). CDR1 SGDLS and CDR2 YYNGEE come from the germline V gene. V shed 0 bases and J shed 2 bases, with 12 bases lying between them. CDR3 length: 15 amino acids. CDR3 loop: CASSVGGDGAYEQYF. CDR3 nucleotide sequence: TGTGCCAGCAGCGTAGGGGGGGACGGTGCCTACGAGCAGTACTTC. Using reference TRBV9 and TRBJ2-7 for the parts outside the CDR3, the full variable domain is DSGVTQTPKHLITATGQRVTLRCSPRSGDLSVYWYQQSLDQGLQFLIQYYNGEERAKGNILERFSAQQFPDLHSELNLSSLELGDSALYFCASSVGGDGAYEQYFGPGTRLTVT.

This rearrangement joins TRBV30 to TRBJ2-3; TRBD1 matches at 7 bases. Germline assignment: CDR1 GTSNPN and CDR2 SVGIG (reference sequence). The J segment lost 3 bases and the V segment lost 7 bases, leaving 13 bases of the junction unmatched. The CDR3 runs to 15 residues. The CDR3 loop is CASMPRTGRTDTQYF. In DNA, the CDR3 is TGTGCCTCCATGCCCCGGACAGGAAGGACAGATACGCAGTATTTT.

CDR3 amino acids: CASSETGGDYEQYF. The CDR3, as DNA: TGTGCCAGCAGTGAAACAGGGGGCGACTACGAGCAGTACTTC. This chain uses TRBV6-1 with TRBJ2-7; the match to TRBD1 covers 9 bases. Germline CDR1 is MNHNS and CDR2 is SASEGT. The junction had 2 bases not matched to a gene; V was cut back by 2 bases and J by 3 bases. CDR3 length: 14 amino acids.

The J gene is TRBJ1-2, the V gene TRBV11-2; 7 bases are shared with TRBD1. The CDR3 is 15 amino acids. The junction had 11 bases not matched to a gene; V was cut back by 6 bases and J by 4 bases. Germline loops: CDR1 SGHAT, CDR2 FQNNGV. The CDR3 is CASRPVDRPLYGYTF. In DNA form, the CDR3 reads TGTGCCAGCAGACCTGTGGACAGGCCCCTCTATGGCTACACCTTC.